This T cell receptor beta chain emerged from a study of metastatic and nonmetastatic thyroid tumors. Study as a whole: From malignant and benign thyroid patients, repertoires in blood and in tumor or nodule tissue were compared. General study results and limits: Reportedly, malignant thyroid tumors had significantly higher TCR beta diversity than benign nodules, in blood and tumor.

V was trimmed by 4 bases and J by 7 bases, leaving 7 bases between them. The CDR3 loop spans 12 amino acids. All patients were untreated before thyroid surgery. Methods used by the authors: Differences in CDR3 between clinicopathological groups were drawn on to build a classifier intended to discriminate distant-metastatic papillary thyroid cancer patients. TCRdb re-called clones from the PCR reads using MiXCR. The V and J calls follow TCRdb's processing rather than the paper's. The sample contains over 25,000 clones, 10% to 14% of which appear only once. This clone showed up many times. Its cognate antigen is unknown.

This sequence was found in a female donor with papillary thyroid cancer or a benign thyroid nodule (not recorded which). Some clones in this sample may be carry-over from other donors' samples. This chain links TRBV12-3 or TRBV12-4 with TRBJ2-2; D not resolved. Material: blood. The CDR3 DNA is TGTGCCAGCAGTTCCCCGAGCGGGGAGCTGTTTTTT. Its translation is CASSSPSGELFF.